This T cell receptor (beta chain) was identified in a study of T cell repertoires in cytomegalovirus infection. Study-level information: The public TCR beta signatures pointed to both CMV infection and matching HLA type.

Findings of the study overall: In two of eight donors, the top clonotype was HLA-C-restricted CMV-specific. Cumulative public TCR beta family frequency identified CMV carriers with the relevant HLA.

TCRdb reprocessed the reads with MiXCR, giving one entry per CDR3 protein. The sample lists approximately 500,000 distinct CDR3 sequences, approximately 15% seen once, with 20% to 30% in the top ten. The length of the CDR3 is 14 residues. J was trimmed by 6 bases and V by 5 bases; bases with no gene match: 7. In germline, CDR1 is SGHNT, CDR2 YYREEE (reference sequence). As for this clonotype: Its antigen is currently unknown.

The clonotype originates from a human donor in good health (CMV status not recorded). Some clones in this sample may be carry-over from other donors' samples. This rearrangement joins TRBV5-4 to TRBJ2-3; 9 nucleotides match TRBD1. The sample taken for sequencing was CD8+ T cells from PBMCs. For the CDR3, the DNA is TGTGCCAGCAGGTCGGGACAGGGAATCGATACGCAGTATTTT. Its translation is CASRSGQGIDTQYF.